Below, 13 T cell receptor beta chains from the same sample are listed, as sequenced in a study of blood T cell repertoires in COVID-19. TCRdb's table, derived via immunoSEQ multiplex PCR, lists solely in-frame clones and lacks some. The sample has around 140,000 clones, more than 75% seen once; the top ten hold about 5.7%. Sequencing was carried out using peripheral blood. The receptors come from a man of 80 years or more with acute or convalescent COVID-19.

V gene TRBV2 combines with J gene TRBJ1-4, with a weak D call TRBD1 (5 bases). From germline, CDR1 is SNHLY and CDR2 FYNNEI. The V and J ends lost 10 bases and 8 bases respectively, with 17 bases between them. The CDR3 has 13 amino acids. In DNA form, the CDR3 reads TGTGCCACCACTCGGACGCCAGGGGAAAAACTGTTTTTT. Its translation is CATTRTPGEKLFF. The entire variable domain, with the rest obtained from reference TRBV2 and TRBJ1-4, is as follows: EPEVTQTPSHQVTQMGQEVILRCVPISNHLYFYWYRQILGQKVEFLVSFYNNEISEKSEIFDDQFSVERPDGSNFTLKIRSTKLEDSAMYFCATTRTPGEKLFFGSGTQLSVL.

The chain carries TRBV6-6 and TRBJ2-7; 8 nucleotides match TRBD2. Per the germline V gene, CDR1 is MNHNY and CDR2 is SVGAGI (reference sequence). This CDR3 is 13 amino acids long. With V trimmed by 7 bases and J by 5 bases, 7 bases remained unmatched. The CDR3 here is CASKGGGQNEQYF. CDR3 DNA: TGTGCCAGCAAAGGCGGGGGGCAGAACGAGCAGTACTTC.

The chain carries TRBV14 and TRBJ1-4, with 8 bases aligning to TRBD1. The germline gives CDR1 SGHDN, CDR2 FVKESK. V was clipped by 3 bases and J by 5 bases; unmatched bases: 8. The CDR3 has 16 residues. CDR3 DNA: TGTGCCAGCAGCCAGGACGACAGGGGAAAGAATGAAAAACTGTTTTTT. Its protein product is CASSQDDRGKNEKLFF.

Comments on this clone: The junction departs from the called germline gene at one end, perhaps through a read error. The CDR3 is CHKRGCMDTEAFF. CDR3 nucleotides: TGCCATAAGCGAGGATGTATGGACACTGAAGCTTTCTTT. The V and J genes are TRBV19 and TRBJ1-1; D ambiguous. Germline V gives CDR1 LNHDA, CDR2 SQIVND (reference sequence). The CDR3 has 13 residues.

This sequence joins TRBV19 and TRBJ1-1; D uncertain. Per the germline V gene, CDR1 is LNHDA and CDR2 is SQIVND (reference sequence). The V end was cut by 3 bases, the J end by 5 bases, with 13 bases between. CDR3 length: 14 amino acids. CDR3: CASSIGPGRTEAFF. The CDR3 DNA is TGTGCCAGTAGTATTGGGCCGGGGAGGACTGAAGCTTTCTTT. Filled out from reference TRBV19 and TRBJ1-1, the complete variable domain reads DGGITQSPKYLFRKEGQNVTLSCEQNLNHDAMYWYRQDPGQGLRLIYYSQIVNDFQKGDIAEGYSVSREKKESFPLTVTSAQKNPTAFYLCASSIGPGRTEAFFGQGTRLTVV.

This sequence joins TRBV6-5 and TRBJ2-3; 10 bases agree with TRBD2. CDR1 MNHEY and CDR2 SVGAGI come from the germline V gene. This CDR3 is built from 14 residues. The ends lost 11 bases at V and 4 bases at J; junction bases unmatched: 9. The CDR3 spells CAGSAGTSADTQYF. As DNA, the CDR3 is TGTGCCGGCTCAGCCGGGACTAGCGCAGATACGCAGTATTTT.

This clone was detected only a few times. This chain uses TRBV3-1 (or the pseudogene TRBV3-2) with TRBJ1-2; the D gene is possibly TRBD1 (5 bases). CDR1 and CDR2 (germline): LGHDT, YNNKEL (reference sequence). CDR3 length: 14 amino acids. The V and J ends lost 1 base and 8 bases respectively, with 14 bases between them. The CDR3 sequence is CASSQGREVAGYTF. The CDR3 bases are TGTGCCAGCAGCCAAGGCAGGGAGGTGGCGGGCTACACCTTC.

The chain is built from TRBV2 and TRBJ2-1, with D unclear. The germline V gene has CDR1 SNHLY and CDR2 FYNNEI. This CDR3 is 18 amino acids long. V shed 0 bases and J shed 1 base, with 16 bases lying between them. The CDR3 bases are TGTGCCAGCAGTGAAGCGCTTCCCCTAGAACCGTCCTACAATGAGCAGTTCTTC. It codes for CASSEALPLEPSYNEQFF.

This sequence joins TRBV7-9 and TRBJ2-5; D gene uncertain. The CDR3 is 13 residues long. Germline V CDR1 and CDR2: SEHNR, FQNEAQ (reference sequence). V lost 0 bases to trimming and J lost 1 base, with 3 bases between them. DNA of the CDR3: TGTGCCAGCAGCTTAGCTATCCAAGAGACCCAGTACTTC. It specifies CASSLAIQETQYF.

This CDR3 reads CASSLGGTSSGSNEQFF. In nucleotides, the CDR3 is TGCGCCAGCAGCTTGGGAGGGACCTCCAGCGGGAGTAATGAGCAGTTCTTC. The chain has TRBV5-1 and TRBJ2-1; 8 nucleotides align to TRBD2. This CDR3 contains 17 residues. Per the germline V gene, CDR1 is SGHRS and CDR2 is YFSETQ. V shed 0 bases and J 7 bases; nucleotides not matched to a gene: 12.

This clone came up once. The rearrangement uses TRBV7-2 and TRBJ2-2; TRBD2 matches at 12 bases. J gave up 7 bases and V 5 bases, and 8 bases lay outside the gene matches. Germline lookup yields CDR1 SGHTA and CDR2 FQGNSA. The CDR3 extends over 16 amino acids. The CDR3 nucleotides read TGTGCCAGCAGCCGGGTGCTAGCGGGGGGGCTCGGGGAGCTGTTTTTT. This sequence encodes CASSRVLAGGLGELFF. Full variable domain (remainder filled in from reference TRBV7-2 and TRBJ2-2): GAGVSQSPSNKVTEKGKDVELRCDPISGHTALYWYRQSLGQGLEFLIYFQGNSAPDKSGLPSDRFSAERTGGSVSTLTIQRTQQEDSAVYLCASSRVLAGGLGELFFGEGSRLTVL.

The genes are TRBV19 and TRBJ1-5; D uncertain. This CDR3 spans 15 amino acids. V lost 6 bases and J lost 0, with 12 bases in between. Germline V lookup: CDR1 LNHDA, CDR2 SQIVND (reference sequence). The CDR3 is CASREMGSSNQPQHF. The CDR3 DNA follows: TGTGCCAGTAGGGAGATGGGTTCTAGCAATCAGCCCCAGCATTTT.

The chain carries TRBV5-4 and TRBJ1-4, with 7 bases identical to TRBD1. CDR1 and CDR2 from the germline V gene are SGHNT and YYREEE (reference sequence). The CDR3 contains 15 residues. With V trimmed by 4 bases and J by 3 bases, 6 bases remained unmatched. The CDR3 spells CASSIDGTANEKLFF. As DNA, the CDR3 is TGTGCCAGCAGCATTGACGGGACAGCTAATGAAAAACTGTTTTTT.